Following are 31 T cell receptor beta chains from one sample sequenced in a study of T cell repertoires in ileal Crohn's disease. Generated by immunoSEQ multiplex PCR, the TCRdb table keeps only in-frame clones and is missing some. The sample has about 5,000 clones, roughly 85% seen once; the top ten hold roughly 12%. Sequenced: ileal tissue. These receptors were taken from an adult with Crohn's disease.

A single count supports this clone. The chain joins TRBV5-4 to TRBJ2-5; 11 bases match TRBD2. The length of the CDR3 is 16 residues. In germline, CDR1 is SGHNT, CDR2 YYREEE (reference sequence). Trimming took 2 bases from V and 1 from J; bases not matched to a gene: 4. CDR3: CASSFSLAGGQETQYF. Here the CDR3 DNA reads TGTGCCAGCAGCTTTTCCCTAGCGGGGGGCCAAGAGACCCAGTACTTC.

The rearrangement joins TRBV4-1 to TRBJ1-1; weak D call: TRBD1 (5 bases). The CDR3 sequence is 15 residues long. Germline assignment: CDR1 MGHRA and CDR2 YSYEKL. The ends were cut back, 4 bases at V and 1 base at J, with 13 bases in the middle. CDR3 amino acids: CASSPPTDSNTEAFF. DNA of the CDR3: TGCGCCAGCAGCCCCCCGACAGATTCGAACACTGAAGCTTTCTTT.

The chain carries TRBV11-1 and TRBJ2-1, with 16 nucleotides matching TRBD2. The V gene end was trimmed by 1 base and the J gene end by 9 bases; junction bases not matched to a gene: 3. The CDR3 totals 16 residues. The germline CDR1 and CDR2 sequences are SGHAT and FQDESV (reference sequence). The CDR3 is CASSLEGTSGGGEQFF. Written as DNA, the CDR3 is TGTGCCAGCAGCTTAGAAGGGACTAGCGGGGGGGGTGAGCAGTTCTTC.

The chain recombines TRBV4-1 with TRBJ1-2; TRBD1 matches at 8 bases. This CDR3 has 15 amino acids. Germline CDR1 reads MGHRA; CDR2 reads YSYEKL. V was pared by 2 bases and J by 2 bases, with 4 bases of the junction left unmatched. This CDR3 reads CASSQRQGSNYGYTF. CDR3 coding DNA: TGCGCCAGCAGCCAACGACAGGGGTCGAACTATGGCTACACCTTC.

The table lists this clone with a count of one. This chain joins TRBV28 and TRBJ2-6; D may be TRBD1 (5 bases). V was trimmed by 3 bases and J by 1 base, leaving 10 bases between them. This CDR3 is 16 amino acids long. Germline V gene lookup returns CDR1 MDHEN and CDR2 SYDVKM. The CDR3: CASSFFQGSGANVLTF. Here the CDR3 DNA reads TGTGCCAGCAGTTTTTTTCAGGGTTCTGGGGCCAACGTCCTGACTTTC.

This sequence joins TRBV28 and TRBJ2-7, with D uncertain. Deletions cut 4 bases from V and 6 bases from J, with 10 bases between. Per the germline V gene, CDR1 is MDHEN and CDR2 is SYDVKM. This CDR3 region has 12 residues. The chain's CDR3 is CASSSGPSEQYF. The CDR3 coding sequence is TGTGCCAGCAGTTCTGGGCCCAGCGAGCAGTACTTC. Combining the CDR3 with reference TRBV28 and TRBJ2-7 gives the whole variable domain DVKVTQSSRYLVKRTGEKVFLECVQDMDHENMFWYRQDPGLGLRLIYFSYDVKMKEKGDIPEGYSVSREKKERFSLILESASTNQTSMYLCASSSGPSEQYFGPGTRLTVT.

The chain uses TRBV5-6 and TRBJ2-7; 10 bases line up with TRBD2. The CDR3 sequence is 14 residues long. With 0 bases clipped from V and 4 bases from J, the junction kept 1 base outside the gene matches. Germline assignment: CDR1 SGHDT and CDR2 YYEEEE. CDR3 residues: CASSLVAGGYEQYF. Written as DNA, the CDR3 is TGTGCCAGCAGCTTGGTAGCGGGAGGATACGAGCAGTACTTC.

The rearrangement uses TRBV4-2 and TRBJ2-7; 9 bases map to TRBD1. CDR1 is LGHNA and CDR2 is YNFKEQ in the germline V gene. The V segment lost 5 bases and the J segment 6 bases; nucleotides outside the gene matches: 14. This CDR3 has 16 amino acids. CDR3 in DNA: TGTGCCAGCAGCTCTTCCACCGGGACAGGGTCTACCGAGCAGTACTTC. Its protein is CASSSSTGTGSTEQYF.

This clone was observed a single time. The chain carries TRBV6-6 and TRBJ1-1; D perhaps matches TRBD1 (6 bases). The CDR3 length is 12 residues. Per the germline V gene, CDR1 is MNHNY and CDR2 is SVGAGI (reference sequence). V was shortened by 6 bases and J by 4 bases, with 9 bases between the two germline ends. This CDR3 is CASRAQGTEAFF. The CDR3 nucleotides are TGTGCCAGCAGGGCACAGGGCACTGAAGCTTTCTTT.

V gene TRBV19 combines with J gene TRBJ1-4; 8 bases fit TRBD1. Trimming cost V 8 bases and J 10 bases; bases outside gene matches: 6. The length of the CDR3 is 12 residues. Germline loops: CDR1 LNHDA, CDR2 SQIVND (reference sequence). CDR3 in amino acids: CASRTGWGKLFF. CDR3 nucleotide sequence: TGTGCCAGTCGGACAGGGTGGGGAAAACTGTTTTTT.

The rearrangement joins TRBV29-1 to TRBJ2-2, with a possible D match to TRBD2 (5 bases). CDR1 is SQVTM, CDR2 ANQGSEA, per germline. This CDR3 is built from 13 residues. Trimming removed 6 bases from V and 2 bases from J, with 10 bases in between. The CDR3 nucleotides are TGCAGCGTGGGTGGACTCAACACCGGGGAGCTGTTTTTT. This encodes CSVGGLNTGELFF.

V usage is TRBV6-5 and J usage is TRBJ1-1, with D perhaps TRBD1 (6 bases). Germline-derived CDR1 and CDR2 are MNHEY and SVGAGI. With 8 bases removed from V and 3 bases from J, the gap between germline ends came to 19 bases. The CDR3 is 15 amino acids. CDR3 bases: TGTGCCAGCGGCGCCTATGGCGGACAGCACACTGAAGCTTTCTTT. Protein product: CASGAYGGQHTEAFF.

The chain couples TRBV19 to TRBJ1-1; TRBD1 aligns across 11 bases. Losses at the gene ends were 3 bases for V and 1 base for J; bases not matched to a gene: 7. Per the germline V gene, CDR1 is LNHDA and CDR2 is SQIVND (reference sequence). This CDR3 comprises 17 residues. The CDR3 region is CASSIKWTGGRNTEAFF. The CDR3 nucleotides read TGTGCCAGTAGTATCAAATGGACAGGGGGCCGGAACACTGAAGCTTTCTTT.

This chain joins TRBV27 and TRBJ2-1; 11 bases map to TRBD2. The CDR3 extends over 15 amino acids. Germline V gene sequence: CDR1 MNHEY, CDR2 SMNVEV (reference sequence). The J segment lost 2 bases and the V segment lost 4 bases, leaving 1 base of the junction unmatched. The DNA of the CDR3 is TGTGCCAGCAGTTCGACTAGCGGGGCCTACAATGAGCAGTTCTTC. Its translation is CASSSTSGAYNEQFF.

V is TRBV18 and J is TRBJ2-5; D perhaps matches TRBD1 (6 bases). The DNA end is a closer match to TRBJ2-7, so the J assignment may be wrong. The germline CDR1 and CDR2 sequences are KGHSH and LQKENI. The CDR3 is made up of 14 amino acids. CDR3 in DNA: TGTGCCAGCTCACCTCCAGGGGTGGGATCCGAGCAGTACTTC. Its translation is CASSPPGVGSEQYF.

This clone was picked up a small number of times. This chain uses TRBV6-5 with TRBJ1-2; 7 nucleotides align to TRBD1. CDR3 length: 14 residues. Trimming at V came to 7 bases and at J to 3 bases, leaving 8 bases not matched to a gene. Germline lookup yields CDR1 MNHEY and CDR2 SVGAGI. The CDR3: CASKAGGTHYGYTF. CDR3 DNA: TGTGCCAGCAAAGCAGGGGGGACACACTATGGCTACACCTTC.

The rearrangement links TRBV10-3 to TRBJ2-3; 11 positions match TRBD2. V dropped 2 bases and J dropped 1; count of bases not matched to a gene: 2. The CDR3 is 16 amino acids. The germline V gene has CDR1 ENHRY and CDR2 SYGVKD. The CDR3 spells CAISEGLAGRTDTQYF. CDR3 nucleotides: TGTGCCATCAGTGAGGGACTAGCGGGCCGCACAGATACGCAGTATTTT.

This clone was seen a few times. The chain has TRBV6-1 and TRBJ2-7, with 11 bases that match TRBD2. The CDR3 sequence is 15 residues long. Germline CDR1 MNHNS, CDR2 SASEGT. Trimming removed 5 bases from V and 0 bases from J; junction bases left unmatched: 3. Here the CDR3 DNA reads TGTGCCAGCAGTAAGACTAGCGGGGCCTCCTACGAGCAGTACTTC. Amino acid sequence: CASSKTSGASYEQYF.

The chain carries TRBV5-5 and TRBJ2-7; 7 bases agree with TRBD1. The CDR3 covers 15 residues. The V gene end was trimmed by 5 bases and the J gene end by 6 bases; junction bases not matched to a gene: 14. CDR1 and CDR2 (germline): SGHKS, YYEKEE (reference sequence). CDR3 amino acids: CASRPLDRDVGEQYF. The CDR3 bases are TGTGCCAGCAGACCCCTAGACAGGGATGTCGGCGAGCAGTACTTC. The full variable domain, completed using reference TRBV5-5 and TRBJ2-7, is DAGVTQSPTHLIKTRGQQVTLRCSPISGHKSVSWYQQVLGQGPQFIFQYYEKEERGRGNFPDRFSARQFPNYSSELNVNALLLGDSALYLCASRPLDRDVGEQYFGPGTRLTVT.

The chain joins TRBV11-1 to TRBJ2-1; maybe TRBD1 (6 bases). V was shortened by 2 bases and J by 0 bases, with 14 bases between the two germline ends. CDR3 size: 17 residues. Per germline, CDR1 SGHAT and CDR2 FQDESV (reference sequence). CDR3 in DNA: TGTGCCAGCAGCTTAACCGGGACAACAAGCTCCTACAATGAGCAGTTCTTC. The encoded protein is CASSLTGTTSSYNEQFF.

The gene calls are TRBV7-3 and TRBJ2-3; 7 bases map to TRBD2. J lost 6 bases, V lost 5 bases, and 14 bases had no gene match. CDR3 length: 16 amino acids. CDR1 is SGHTA, CDR2 FQGTGA, per germline. DNA of the CDR3: TGTGCCAGCAGCCAAAACCGGGACTACATCCCCGATACGCAGTATTTT. It encodes CASSQNRDYIPDTQYF.

The rearrangement links TRBV30 to TRBJ2-4; D possibly corresponds to TRBD2 (6 bases). Germline CDR1 is GTSNPN and CDR2 is SVGIG (reference sequence). This CDR3 region has 15 residues. Trimming pared 3 bases from V and 1 base from J, leaving 13 bases between. In DNA, the CDR3 is TGTGCCTGGAGCGCCACGGGACTCGCCAAAAACATTCAGTACTTC. Protein: CAWSATGLAKNIQYF.

The rearrangement links TRBV18 to TRBJ2-5; 10 bases line up with TRBD1. The J call may not be correct, given that the DNA end is closer to TRBJ2-7. The CDR3 covers 15 residues. Germline V gives CDR1 KGHSH, CDR2 LQKENI. In DNA, the CDR3 is TGTGCCAGCTCACGCGGACAGGGGGTAACCTACGAGCAGTACTTC. Translating gives CASSRGQGVTYEQYF.

Only a few counts were recorded for this clone. Because the CDR3 is missing its conserved closing phenylalanine or tryptophan, this is likely a read error. The DNA is left out, because the CDR3 cannot be placed on it with certainty; the CDR3 is given as TCRdb lists it. The chain couples TRBV3-2 to TRBJ1-1; the table's D call, TRBD1, was not checked against the DNA. TRBV3-2 is described as a pseudogene. 8 amino acids form the CDR3, both terminal residues included. CDR3 loop: CASSHHQG.

This sequence joins TRBV4-3 and TRBJ1-2; the D gene is possibly TRBD1 (6 bases). Deletions cut 4 bases from V and 8 bases from J, with 20 bases between. CDR1 is LGHNA, CDR2 YSLEER, per germline. The CDR3 runs to 15 residues. CDR3: CASSPFTNRAKGYTF. DNA of the CDR3: TGCGCCAGCAGCCCCTTTACGAACAGGGCAAAGGGCTACACCTTC.

This clone has only a few counts. The rearrangement links TRBV2 to TRBJ2-3; D gene ambiguous. Per the germline V gene, CDR1 is SNHLY and CDR2 is FYNNEI. V was shortened by 10 bases and J by 1 base, with 6 bases between the two germline ends. The CDR3 contains 11 residues. This chain's CDR3 is CATRGTDTQYF. The CDR3 bases are TGTGCCACCCGGGGCACAGATACGCAGTATTTT.

This clone has only one observation. This chain connects TRBV7-9 to TRBJ2-1; perhaps TRBD1 as D (5 bases). The CDR3 has 16 residues. Germline assignment: CDR1 SEHNR and CDR2 FQNEAQ (reference sequence). V gave up 2 bases and J gave up 3 bases, with 14 bases separating them. The CDR3: CASSLTLGHDYNEQFF. As DNA, the CDR3 is TGTGCCAGCAGCTTAACCCTCGGACATGACTACAATGAGCAGTTCTTC.

This clone was seen a few times. V is TRBV5-6 and J is TRBJ1-6, with 8 bases that match TRBD1. The CDR3 has 15 amino acids. The trim removed 4 bases at V and 8 bases at J, leaving 8 bases unmatched. Germline CDR1 reads SGHDT; CDR2 reads YYEEEE. The CDR3 region is CASSILDRGDSPLHF. The CDR3 bases are TGTGCCAGCAGCATTCTCGACAGGGGCGATTCACCCCTCCACTTT.

The chain joins TRBV7-2 to TRBJ2-7, with 9 bases matching TRBD2. CDR1 is SGHTA, CDR2 FQGNSA, per germline. V gave up 5 bases and J gave up 2 bases; unmatched junction bases: 10. The CDR3 spans 16 residues. The CDR3 DNA reads TGTGCCAGCAGCCCCGGCTGGGGCGGGGGGGCCTACGAGCAGTACTTC. Its translation: CASSPGWGGGAYEQYF. Together with reference TRBV7-2 and TRBJ2-7, the CDR3 gives the full variable domain: GAGVSQSPSNKVTEKGKDVELRCDPISGHTALYWYRQSLGQGLEFLIYFQGNSAPDKSGLPSDRFSAERTGGSVSTLTIQRTQQEDSAVYLCASSPGWGGGAYEQYFGPGTRLTVT.

This clone was seen a handful of times. The chain links TRBV19 to TRBJ1-5, with a possible D match to TRBD1 (6 bases). With 0 bases removed from V and 4 bases from J, the gap between germline ends came to 10 bases. The CDR3 is made up of 15 amino acids. Germline loops: CDR1 LNHDA, CDR2 SQIVND (reference sequence). The CDR3 nucleotides are TGTGCCAGTAGTATAGAAACGACAGGAAATCAGCCCCAGCATTTT. Translation: CASSIETTGNQPQHF. Based on the CDR3 plus reference TRBV19 and TRBJ1-5, the full variable domain is DGGITQSPKYLFRKEGQNVTLSCEQNLNHDAMYWYRQDPGQGLRLIYYSQIVNDFQKGDIAEGYSVSREKKESFPLTVTSAQKNPTAFYLCASSIETTGNQPQHFGDGTRLSIL.

The genes are TRBV9 and TRBJ2-1; 7 bases agree with TRBD2. Germline values: CDR1 SGDLS, CDR2 YYNGEE. This CDR3 has 13 residues. V lost 9 bases and J lost 2; bases outside the gene matches: 5. The CDR3 spells CANKTSTYNEQFF. The DNA of the CDR3 is TGTGCCAACAAGACTAGCACCTACAATGAGCAGTTCTTC.